These 9 T cell receptor beta chains came from one sample sequenced in a study of blood T cell repertoires in COVID-19. The repertoire was sequenced with immunoSEQ multiplex PCR; TCRdb's copy has only in-frame clones and lacks some. Here the sample spans about 34,000 clones, around 84% being singletons. The material sequenced was peripheral blood. The receptors were gathered from a human donor with acute or convalescent COVID-19. The donor label of this sample is uncertain.

The chain carries TRBV5-6 and TRBJ2-7; D remains unclear. CDR3 length: 12 residues. V gave up 3 bases and J gave up 1 base, with 5 bases separating them. Germline loops: CDR1 SGHDT, CDR2 YYEEEE. The CDR3 region has the DNA TGTGCCAGCAGCTCGCTATCCTACGAGCAGTACTTC. This encodes CASSSLSYEQYF.

CDR3 residues: CATSDLRSEQFF. In DNA form, the CDR3 reads TGTGCCACCAGTGATTTGAGGAGTGAGCAGTTCTTC. The chain combines TRBV24-1 with TRBJ2-1; the D is unclear. CDR1 KGHDR and CDR2 SFDVKD come from the germline V gene. The CDR3 is 12 residues long. Deletions cut 0 bases from V and 9 bases from J, with 5 bases between.

This chain uses TRBV9 with TRBJ2-2; TRBD2 might be the D (5 bases). The germline CDR1 and CDR2 sequences are SGDLS and YYNGEE. Deletions cut 0 bases from V and 2 bases from J, with 11 bases between. The CDR3 contains 16 residues. This CDR3 is CASSVAEAVNTGELFF. CDR3 DNA: TGTGCCAGCAGCGTAGCCGAAGCGGTCAACACCGGGGAGCTGTTTTTT.

The J gene is TRBJ1-4, the V gene TRBV19, with TRBD1 matching over 9 bases. Looked up from germline, CDR1 is LNHDA and CDR2 is SQIVND (reference sequence). CDR3 length: 14 residues. The V gene end was trimmed by 5 bases and the J gene end by 6 bases; junction bases not matched to a gene: 4. The CDR3 loop reads CASSPGQGYEKLFF. The CDR3 DNA sequence: TGTGCCAGTAGTCCCGGACAGGGGTATGAAAAACTGTTTTTT.

The CDR3 nucleotides are TGTGCCAGCCTGACAGGGGGCATGAACACTGAAGCTTTCTTT. This sequence encodes CASLTGGMNTEAFF. V and J are TRBV11-3 and TRBJ1-1, with 10 positions matching TRBD1. Germline CDR1 SGHNT, CDR2 YENEEA. Trimming took 8 bases from V and 0 from J; bases not matched to a gene: 3. The CDR3 has 14 amino acids.

The V call is TRBV6-6, the J call TRBJ1-4; D is unresolved. Germline loops: CDR1 MNHNY, CDR2 SVGAGI (reference sequence). The CDR3 has 13 amino acids. Trimming cost V 6 bases and J 8 bases, with 13 bases left between them. Here the CDR3 DNA reads TGTGCCAGCAGGGGAGGAGGGTTCGAAAAACTGTTTTTT. It translates to CASRGGGFEKLFF.

As for this clone: This same CDR3 is encoded by further DNA sequences in the sample. The rearrangement links TRBV11-3 to TRBJ1-2; possible D gene TRBD1, 5 bases. Looked up from germline, CDR1 is SGHNT and CDR2 is YENEEA. V was pared by 5 bases and J by 5 bases, with 9 bases between. The CDR3 sequence is 12 residues long. The CDR3 sequence: CASSPGGYGYTF. The CDR3 DNA follows: TGTGCCAGCAGCCCCGGGGGGTATGGCTACACCTTC.

The chain combines TRBV2 with TRBJ1-4; D is possibly TRBD1 (5 bases). V shed 2 bases and J shed 2 bases, with 6 bases lying between them. CDR3 length: 14 residues. In germline, CDR1 is SNHLY, CDR2 FYNNEI. The CDR3 protein is CASSERGTNEKLFF. The CDR3 DNA reads as TGTGCCAGCAGTGAACGGGGGACTAATGAAAAACTGTTTTTT. Supplemented by reference TRBV2 and TRBJ1-4, the full variable domain reads EPEVTQTPSHQVTQMGQEVILRCVPISNHLYFYWYRQILGQKVEFLVSFYNNEISEKSEIFDDQFSVERPDGSNFTLKIRSTKLEDSAMYFCASSERGTNEKLFFGSGTQLSVL.

A word on this clone: Other DNA sequences in the sample encode the same CDR3. The chain links TRBV11-3 to TRBJ2-7; D is uncertain. Trimming took off 3 bases at V and 6 bases at J, with 9 bases between the two ends. Germline V gives CDR1 SGHNT, CDR2 YENEEA. CDR3 length: 12 residues. The chain's CDR3 is CASSFSSGEQYF. CDR3 DNA sequence: TGTGCCAGCAGCTTCAGTTCAGGCGAGCAGTACTTC.